This T cell receptor beta chain was captured by sequencing in a study of blood T cell repertoires in COVID-19. As processed by the authors: For nucleated cells, counts were estimated from reference gene primer amplification. The table came from immunoSEQ multiplex PCR; TCRdb's copy has only in-frame clones and leaves some out. The V and J calls and clone size come from that table; D and trimming were worked out from the DNA. The sample holds around 300,000 clones, nearly 90% seen once. V lost 5 bases to trimming and J lost 7 bases, with 13 bases between them. CDR3 length: 12 amino acids. Germline lookup yields CDR1 GTSNPN and CDR2 SVGIG (reference sequence).

The sample was PBMCs or T cells enriched from blood (not recorded which). This receptor was identified in a woman under 30 with acute COVID-19. The chain is built from TRBV30 and TRBJ2-3; a possible D gene is TRBD2 (6 bases). CDR3 bases: TGTGCCTGGGGTCAGGAGGGAAATACGCAGTATTTT. Translating gives CAWGQEGNTQYF.